One T cell receptor (beta chain) is described in this entry. Its target is unknown. Random hexamers were used to reverse transcribe roughly 0.5 to 1 ug of RNA. TCRdb recomputed calls from the immunoSEQ multiplex PCR reads with MiXCR, one row per CDR3 protein. The top ten hold 0.12% of the sample, which has some 160,000 distinct CDR3 sequences, 85% to 95% seen once. As judged by recently defined diagnostic criteria, patients with Susac syndrome had definite or probable disease. This entry belongs to a study of CD8 T cells in Susac syndrome. Overall study: Active disease was present in about 6 of the sequenced Susac syndrome patients, whereas under 10 of them were in remission. Intravenous immunoglobulin alone or corticosteroids were being given to patients with Susac syndrome at blood draw, unless they were therapy-naive.

Study-wide results and caveats: The study acknowledged a relatively small number of individuals in its TCR sequencing and HLA analysis.

There are 12 residues in the CDR3. Germline V gene lookup returns CDR1 DFQATT and CDR2 SNEGSKA (reference sequence). Deletions cut 0 bases from V and 7 bases from J, with 9 bases between. The sequence was collected from a human donor with Susac syndrome. Sequencing used CD4+ T cells from PBMCs. V is TRBV20-1 and J is TRBJ1-2; TRBD1 is a possible D gene (6 bases). The CDR3 nucleotides read TGCAGTGCTAGAGATCAGGGGCTTGGCTACACCTTC. Translated, it gives CSARDQGLGYTF.